The clone carrying this T cell receptor (beta chain) came up a few times. The data were obtained in a study of Ad26.COV2.S vaccination and SARS-CoV-2 variants. Trimming stripped 3 bases from V and 15 bases from J, with 18 bases between. This CDR3 has 13 residues. Germline CDR1 and CDR2: SNHLY and FYNNEI. Treatment reported: 19 received Ad26.COV2.S at low or high dose, single or two shots; about 5 received placebo; per-sample allocation not given. Sampling took place 63 days after the first vaccine or placebo injection. An adult aged 18-55 years in Boston served as the donor. Profiled with immunoSEQ multiplex PCR; TCRdb holds only in-frame clones, not every one. The table shows fewer than 800,000 clones, with more than 70% occurring only once.

This sequence joins TRBV2 and TRBJ2-1, with D uncertain. The specimen comprised peripheral blood, sampled in a trial of Ad26.COV2.S vaccine versus placebo. This TCR derives from a person between 18 and 65 years old who received the Ad26.COV2.S COVID-19 vaccine or a placebo. The CDR3 region is CASSDFPRAPRFF. The CDR3 DNA follows: TGTGCCAGCAGTGACTTTCCCCGGGCCCCCAGGTTCTTC.